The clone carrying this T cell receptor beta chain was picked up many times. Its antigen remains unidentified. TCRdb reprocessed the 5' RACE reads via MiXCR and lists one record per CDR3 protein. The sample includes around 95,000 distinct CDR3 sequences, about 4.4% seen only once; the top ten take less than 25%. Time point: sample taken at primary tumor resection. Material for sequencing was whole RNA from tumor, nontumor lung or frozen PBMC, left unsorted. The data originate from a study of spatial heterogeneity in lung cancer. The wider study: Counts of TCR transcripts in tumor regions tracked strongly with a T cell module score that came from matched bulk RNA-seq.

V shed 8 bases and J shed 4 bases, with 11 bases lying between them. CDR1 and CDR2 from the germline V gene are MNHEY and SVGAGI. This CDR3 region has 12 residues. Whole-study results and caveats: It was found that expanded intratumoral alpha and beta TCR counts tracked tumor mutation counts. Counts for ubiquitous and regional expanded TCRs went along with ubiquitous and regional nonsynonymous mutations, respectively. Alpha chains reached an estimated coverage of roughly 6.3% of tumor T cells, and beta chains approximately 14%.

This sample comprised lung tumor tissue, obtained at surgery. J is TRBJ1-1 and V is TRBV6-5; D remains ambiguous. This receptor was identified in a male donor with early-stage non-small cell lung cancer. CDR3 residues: CASHSPPTEAFF. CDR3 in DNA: TGTGCCAGCCACAGCCCGCCCACTGAAGCTTTCTTT.